This record looks at one T cell receptor (beta chain) sequence and its context. Clones were sequenced by immunoSEQ multiplex PCR, and TCRdb holds only the in-frame ones, with some missing. This table holds some 290,000 clones, approximately 87% found once. This sample is part of a study of blood T cell repertoires in COVID-19. Germline CDR1 reads MRHNA; CDR2 reads SNTAGT. The CDR3 is made up of 13 amino acids. The V and J ends lost 4 bases and 5 bases respectively, with 9 bases between them. The chain has TRBV6-4 and TRBJ2-1; D is perhaps TRBD2 (6 bases). The clonotype comes from a man aged 55 to 69 who had recovered from COVID-19. Sequencing was performed on peripheral blood. The CDR3 protein is CASSASENNEQFF. The CDR3 nucleotides are TGTGCCAGCAGTGCTAGCGAAAACAATGAGCAGTTCTTC.